The 29 T cell receptor beta chains below were found in one sample sequenced in a study of graft-versus-host responses after intestinal transplantation. The data were produced by immunoSEQ multiplex PCR, yet TCRdb's version contains in-frame clones alone and is incomplete. The table lists over 20,000 clones, around 40% of them singletons. This specimen consisted of alloreactive CD4+ T cells from a mixed lymphocyte reaction culture, obtained before intestinal transplant. Described subset: CFSE-low proliferating T cells sorted from roughly six-day pre-transplant mixed lymphocyte reaction (GvH or HvG direction). The receptors come from a human patient who received an intestinal transplant.

The rearrangement links TRBV19 to TRBJ2-3; 10 bases align to TRBD2. CDR3 length: 15 amino acids. CDR1 and CDR2 from the germline V gene are LNHDA and SQIVND (reference sequence). V was pared by 3 bases and J by 9 bases, with 9 bases of the junction left unmatched. The CDR3 sequence is CASSISGLAVDTQYF. CDR3 bases: TGTGCCAGTAGTATTTCCGGACTAGCGGTAGACACGCAGTATTTT.

DNA for the CDR3: TGTGCCAGCAGTCGGGACAGGGGACCAGTCTATGGCTACACCTTC. The encoded protein is CASSRDRGPVYGYTF. The chain is built from TRBV6-1 and TRBJ1-2; 10 bases match TRBD1. V shed 5 bases and J 4 bases; nucleotides not matched to a gene: 7. Germline CDR1 and CDR2: MNHNS and SASEGT. The CDR3 extends over 15 amino acids.

This chain links TRBV7-2 with TRBJ1-2, with TRBD1 as a possible D gene (5 bases). CDR3 size: 13 residues. V was pared by 5 bases and J by 2 bases, with 9 bases between. Germline V gene lookup returns CDR1 SGHTA and CDR2 FQGNSA. The CDR3 here is CASSRQLNYGYTF. The CDR3 bases are TGTGCCAGCAGCCGACAGTTAAACTATGGCTACACCTTC.

This clone was counted between two and nine times. V is TRBV2 and J is TRBJ2-7; the D is unclear. The CDR3 has 11 residues. The germline V and J ends were trimmed by 4 bases and 2 bases, with 3 bases remaining between them. Per the germline V gene, CDR1 is SNHLY and CDR2 is FYNNEI. The CDR3 loop reads CASSGPYEQYF. CDR3 DNA sequence: TGTGCCAGCAGTGGGCCCTACGAGCAGTACTTC.

The chain employs TRBV6-1 and TRBJ1-4; possible D gene TRBD1, 5 bases. Germline CDR1 reads MNHNS; CDR2 reads SASEGT. This CDR3 contains 17 residues. Trimming removed 3 bases at V and 0 bases at J, with 14 bases between. CDR3 residues: CASSDRQYQATNEKLFF. CDR3 in DNA: TGTGCCAGCAGTGACCGACAGTATCAAGCAACTAATGAAAAACTGTTTTTT.

The gene calls are TRBV2 and TRBJ1-2; 7 bases are a match to TRBD1. V lost 5 bases and J lost 4; bases outside the gene matches: 7. CDR3 size: 14 residues. The germline gives CDR1 SNHLY, CDR2 FYNNEI. The DNA of the CDR3 is TGTGCCAGCAGTAAGGACAGGACGACCTATGGCTACACCTTC. As protein: CASSKDRTTYGYTF.

The V call is TRBV4-3, the J call TRBJ2-7, with a tentative D call TRBD1 (5 bases). CDR3 size: 16 residues. V was pared by 0 bases and J by 2 bases, with 14 bases between. The V gene's germline CDR1 is LGHNA and CDR2 YSLEER. The CDR3 DNA follows: TGCGCCAGCAGCCAAGAGGGGCGGCGACCCACCTACGAGCAGTACTTC. Amino acid sequence: CASSQEGRRPTYEQYF.

This clone was detected a few times. The chain employs TRBV18 and TRBJ1-1; the D gene is possibly TRBD1 (5 bases). Germline V lookup: CDR1 KGHSH, CDR2 LQKENI. Trimming took 3 bases from V and 6 from J, leaving 11 bases between them. The CDR3 covers 13 residues. The CDR3 region has the DNA TGTGCCAGCTCACCCGCGGGGGTCTCTGAAGCTTTCTTT. As protein: CASSPAGVSEAFF.

This clone occurred a few times. The V gene is TRBV13, the J gene TRBJ2-3; D unresolved. Germline CDR1 and CDR2: PRHDT and FYEKMQ (reference sequence). V lost 3 bases to trimming and J lost 10 bases, with 11 bases between them. CDR3 length: 12 residues. For the CDR3, the DNA is TGTGCCAGCAGCTTTGCCCGACGGGCGCAGTATTTT. Protein product: CASSFARRAQYF.

Details on this clone: The identical CDR3 is also encoded by other nucleotide sequences in the sample. The chain uses TRBV19 and TRBJ2-3; 7 bases line up with TRBD2. Germline V gene sequence: CDR1 LNHDA, CDR2 SQIVND (reference sequence). The CDR3 loop spans 15 amino acids. V trimming: 2 bases; J trimming: 1 base; junction bases outside the gene matches: 3. CDR3 sequence reads: CASSISGRGTDTQYF. Here the CDR3 DNA reads TGTGCCAGTAGTATAAGTGGGAGGGGCACAGATACGCAGTATTTT.

This clone was seen more than once but under ten times. The J gene is TRBJ2-3, the V gene TRBV9; D perhaps matches TRBD2 (6 bases). The length of the CDR3 is 15 residues. Germline CDR1 and CDR2: SGDLS and YYNGEE. V was cut by 2 bases and J by 5 bases, with 15 bases left in between. CDR3 sequence reads: CASSVGPLGGDTQYF. The CDR3 DNA sequence: TGTGCCAGCAGCGTCGGACCTCTGGGGGGAGATACGCAGTATTTT.

This chain connects TRBV5-4 to TRBJ2-1; 7 bases are a match to TRBD2. J lost 0 bases, V lost 3 bases, and 6 bases had no gene match. CDR1 SGHNT and CDR2 YYREEE come from the germline V gene (reference sequence). The CDR3 length is 16 residues. The DNA for the CDR3 is TGTGCCAGCAGCTCCCTAGCGGCCCGCTCCTACAATGAGCAGTTCTTC. It translates to CASSSLAARSYNEQFF.

The rearrangement links TRBV27 to TRBJ1-1; D ambiguous. The CDR3 has 15 amino acids. Trimming cost V 5 bases and J 4 bases, with 17 bases left between them. The germline V gene encodes CDR1 MNHEY and CDR2 SMNVEV (reference sequence). The CDR3 DNA follows: TGTGCCAGCAGTACCTCGGTCTTACCTTCCACTGAAGCTTTCTTT. Residues: CASSTSVLPSTEAFF.

V and J are TRBV29-1 and TRBJ2-3, with D perhaps matching TRBD1 (6 bases). The CDR3 runs to 12 residues. Between the trimmed V and J ends, which lost 4 bases and 3 bases, there was a span of 8 bases. The germline CDR1 and CDR2 sequences are SQVTM and ANQGSEA. Here the CDR3 DNA reads TGCAGCGTTGGACAGGCTACAGATACGCAGTATTTT. Amino acids: CSVGQATDTQYF.

This chain links TRBV6-5 with TRBJ1-2; no definite D call. Trimming took 5 bases from V and 8 from J, leaving 12 bases between them. This CDR3 spans 12 amino acids. Germline V gene sequence: CDR1 MNHEY, CDR2 SVGAGI. The CDR3 nucleotides are TGTGCCAGCAGTCGTCAGGAGGACGGCTACACCTTC. This encodes CASSRQEDGYTF.

This sequence joins TRBV23-1 and TRBJ2-1; 9 bases map to TRBD1. TRBV23-1 is an open reading frame whose function is uncertain. With 0 bases clipped from V and 4 bases from J, the junction kept 10 bases outside the gene matches. This CDR3 contains 18 residues. For the CDR3, the DNA is TGCGCCAGCAGTCAATCGCCGGAACAGGGGGCAAGGTACAATGAGCAGTTCTTC. Its translation is CASSQSPEQGARYNEQFF.

This clone was observed a few times. The chain uses TRBV7-2 and TRBJ2-5; perhaps TRBD1 as D (6 bases). This CDR3 is 15 amino acids long. Trimming shortened V by 0 bases and J by 2 bases, and 10 bases separated the two germline ends. Germline lookup yields CDR1 SGHTA and CDR2 FQGNSA. CDR3 amino acids: CASSLAGARQETQYF. CDR3 DNA: TGTGCCAGCAGCTTAGCGGGGGCACGACAAGAGACCCAGTACTTC.

The chain recombines TRBV7-9 with TRBJ1-4; 7 bases agree with TRBD1. CDR3 length equals 13 residues. In germline, CDR1 is SEHNR, CDR2 FQNEAQ (reference sequence). Unmatched junction bases numbered 10, after V lost 11 bases and J lost 7 bases. The CDR3 reads CAGRQGVGEKLFF. The CDR3 nucleotides read TGTGCCGGGCGACAGGGTGTGGGTGAAAAACTGTTTTTT.

This chain uses TRBV11-2 with TRBJ2-7; 8 bases are a match to TRBD2. The germline CDR1 and CDR2 sequences are SGHAT and FQNNGV. Trimming took 6 bases from V and 0 from J; bases not matched to a gene: 19. The CDR3 length is 19 residues. CDR3 region: CASSPAAGLGIYASYEQYF. For the CDR3, the DNA is TGTGCCAGCAGTCCCGCTGCGGGACTAGGGATTTACGCCTCCTACGAGCAGTACTTC.

V is TRBV5-1 and J is TRBJ2-1; 8 bases are shared with TRBD2. The germline CDR1 and CDR2 sequences are SGHRS and YFSETQ. The CDR3 consists of 13 residues. With V trimmed by 4 bases and J by 7 bases, 4 bases remained unmatched. The chain's CDR3 is CASSLTSGNEQFF. The DNA of the CDR3 is TGCGCCAGCAGCCTAACTAGCGGAAATGAGCAGTTCTTC.

The V and J genes are TRBV5-4 and TRBJ1-2; no clear D. CDR1 SGHNT and CDR2 YYREEE come from the germline V gene (reference sequence). The CDR3 length is 16 residues. Trimming removed 0 bases from V and 0 bases from J, with 12 bases in between. The CDR3 coding sequence is TGTGCCAGCAGCTTGGAGGTGGGCCGGTCTAACTATGGCTACACCTTC. Amino acid sequence: CASSLEVGRSNYGYTF.

The V gene is TRBV19, the J gene TRBJ2-3; the match to TRBD2 covers 8 bases. V shed 2 bases and J 1 base; nucleotides not matched to a gene: 2. CDR1 and CDR2 from the germline V gene are LNHDA and SQIVND (reference sequence). CDR3 size: 15 residues. The CDR3 spells CASSISGGRTDTQYF. The DNA for the CDR3 is TGTGCCAGTAGTATATCGGGGGGGCGCACAGATACGCAGTATTTT.

The J gene is TRBJ2-7, the V gene TRBV6-1; no definite D call. Trimming took 5 bases from V and 8 from J, leaving 10 bases between them. This CDR3 is 11 amino acids long. CDR1 MNHNS and CDR2 SASEGT come from the germline V gene. Here the CDR3 reads CASSPSTKQYF. Written as DNA, the CDR3 is TGTGCCAGCAGTCCCTCAACTAAGCAGTACTTC.

The chain uses TRBV11-2 and TRBJ2-4; 7 bases line up with TRBD1. CDR1 SGHAT and CDR2 FQNNGV come from the germline V gene. CDR3 length: 14 amino acids. The V segment lost 6 bases and the J segment 6 bases; nucleotides outside the gene matches: 8. CDR3 loop: CASSHDRVGNIQYF. CDR3 DNA: TGTGCCAGCAGTCATGACAGGGTGGGAAACATTCAGTACTTC.

There are a few counts of this clone. The chain combines TRBV18 with TRBJ1-1; D gene ambiguous. The CDR3 contains 14 residues. Trimming removed 0 bases at V and 8 bases at J, with 13 bases between. Germline V gene lookup returns CDR1 KGHSH and CDR2 LQKENI. CDR3 nucleotide sequence: TGTGCCAGCTCACCACCTTTTATGTTAGCCGAAGCTTTCTTT. Translating gives CASSPPFMLAEAFF.

Here the CDR3 reads CASRERGTGYMQPQHF. The CDR3 DNA reads TGTGCCAGCAGAGAAAGGGGGACAGGGTATATGCAGCCCCAGCATTTT. V gene TRBV6-1 combines with J gene TRBJ1-5; TRBD1 aligns across 9 bases. The ends lost 6 bases at V and 7 bases at J; junction bases unmatched: 13. The CDR3 covers 16 residues. Looked up from germline, CDR1 is MNHNS and CDR2 is SASEGT.

This clone was counted only a few times. V gene TRBV11-2 combines with J gene TRBJ2-2; D is perhaps TRBD1 (5 bases). Per germline, CDR1 SGHAT and CDR2 FQNNGV. V lost 2 bases and J 6 bases, leaving 10 bases between the germline ends. The CDR3 consists of 14 residues. Written as DNA, the CDR3 is TGTGCCAGCAGCTTATGGTCAGGGCCCGGGGAGCTGTTTTTT. Amino acid sequence: CASSLWSGPGELFF.

V usage is TRBV5-8 and J usage is TRBJ2-4, with D unresolved. The CDR3 has 16 amino acids. The germline V and J ends were trimmed by 1 base and 0 bases, with 11 bases remaining between them. Germline-derived CDR1 and CDR2 are SGHTS and YDEGEE. This CDR3 reads CASSLMVVLAKNIQYF. In nucleotides, the CDR3 is TGTGCCAGCAGCTTGATGGTAGTGCTAGCCAAAAACATTCAGTACTTC.

This chain links TRBV11-2 with TRBJ2-5; D is perhaps TRBD1 (6 bases). Germline CDR1 reads SGHAT; CDR2 reads FQNNGV. This CDR3 has 13 amino acids. Trimming shortened V by 5 bases and J by 4 bases, and 11 bases separated the two germline ends. CDR3 coding DNA: TGTGCCAGCAGCGTACAGGGTGGAGAGACCCAGTACTTC. Translated: CASSVQGGETQYF.